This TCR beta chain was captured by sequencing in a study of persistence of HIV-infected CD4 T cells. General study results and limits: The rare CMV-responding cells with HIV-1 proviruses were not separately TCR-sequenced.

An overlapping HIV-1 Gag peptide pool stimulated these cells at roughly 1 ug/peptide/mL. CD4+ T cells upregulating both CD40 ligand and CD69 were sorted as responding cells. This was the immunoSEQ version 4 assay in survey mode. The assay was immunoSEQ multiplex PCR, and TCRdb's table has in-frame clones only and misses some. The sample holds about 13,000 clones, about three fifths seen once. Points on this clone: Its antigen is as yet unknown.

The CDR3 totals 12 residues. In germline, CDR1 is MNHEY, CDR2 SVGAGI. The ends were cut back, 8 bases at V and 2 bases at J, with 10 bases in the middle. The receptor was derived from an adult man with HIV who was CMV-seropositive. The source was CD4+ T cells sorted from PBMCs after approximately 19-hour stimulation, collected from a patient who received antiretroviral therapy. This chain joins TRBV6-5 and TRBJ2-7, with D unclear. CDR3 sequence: CASGRDTYEQYF. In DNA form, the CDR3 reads TGTGCCAGCGGCCGCGACACCTACGAGCAGTACTTC.